The 25 T cell receptor beta chains below come from one sample, sequenced in a study of T-cell reconstitution after alpha-beta-depleted transplantation in children (dated by TCRdb to between 2015 and 2016). The library was generated by PCR. TCRdb shows the sequencer as Illumina HiSeq 2500. TCR libraries were prepared with molecular barcoding, using unique molecular identifiers to normalize TCRbeta repertoire quantification. The public sequencing data were trimmed at Q25 with fastp and processed into clonotypes with MiXCR by TCRdb, which kept only in-frame beta chains. Every distinct CDR3 protein forms one entry, paired with its most common genes and DNA. The sample contains 670,000 or so distinct CDR3 sequences, roughly 14% of them found a single time. 0.79% of the sample rests with the top ten. Sample treatment or condition, as interpreted from the label and publication: allogeneic hematopoietic cell transplantation with graft depleted of TCRalphabeta T cells and CD19 B cells.

Sequencing used PBMCs, obtained before TCRalphabeta/CD19-depleted stem cell transplant. The receptors originated from a girl aged 2 to 9 with congenital amegakaryocytic thrombocytopenia, due to receive a stem cell transplant.

This clonotype was seen more than once but under ten times. The chain employs TRBV7-9 and TRBJ1-5; 7 bases are a match to TRBD1. Trimming cost V 5 bases and J 7 bases; bases outside gene matches: 8. Germline V gives CDR1 SEHNR, CDR2 FQNEAQ (reference sequence). This CDR3 spans 14 amino acids. DNA for the CDR3: TGTGCCAGCAGCCACGGGACAGCCCGGCAGCCCCAGCATTTT. As protein: CASSHGTARQPQHF. Complete variable domain (other parts from reference TRBV7-9 and TRBJ1-5): DTGVSQNPRHKITKRGQNVTFRCDPISEHNRLYWYRQTLGQGPEFLTYFQNEAQLEKSRLLSDRFSAERPKGSFSTLEIQRTEQGDSAMYLCASSHGTARQPQHFGDGTRLSIL.

This clonotype was observed a handful of times. V gene TRBV7-9 combines with J gene TRBJ2-1, with D hard to call. V was shortened by 1 base and J by 10 bases, with 11 bases between the two germline ends. CDR1 and CDR2 from the germline V gene are SEHNR and FQNEAQ (reference sequence). This CDR3 is 13 amino acids long. The CDR3 DNA sequence: TGTGCCAGCAGCTTAGTACTGTACTTGGAGCAGTTCTTC. Translated, it gives CASSLVLYLEQFF.

The chain uses TRBV10-1 and TRBJ2-5, with D perhaps TRBD1 or TRBD2 (5 bases each). The germline CDR1 and CDR2 sequences are WNHNN and SYGVQD (reference sequence). Deletions cut 3 bases from V and 2 bases from J, with 10 bases between. The CDR3 has 14 residues. This CDR3 is CASSDPGTQETQYF. CDR3 nucleotide sequence: TGCGCCAGCAGTGACCCAGGGACGCAAGAGACCCAGTACTTC.

This clonotype appeared many times. V and J are TRBV7-3 and TRBJ1-1; a weak D match, TRBD1 (6 bases). Germline V gives CDR1 SGHTA, CDR2 FQGTGA. This CDR3 has 17 residues. Trimming took off 1 base at V and 4 bases at J, with 19 bases between the two ends. For the CDR3, the DNA is TGTGCCAGCAGCTTAAACCCCGCAGGGGCAGCGAGCACTGAAGCTTTCTTT. It translates to CASSLNPAGAASTEAFF.

This clonotype was found many times. The CDR3 DNA sequence: TGCGCCAGCAGTCCTAGCGGGAACGATGAGCAGTTCTTC. It yields the protein CASSPSGNDEQFF. The rearrangement joins TRBV5-1 to TRBJ2-1; the match to TRBD2 covers 9 bases. The V and J ends lost 5 bases and 8 bases, in that order; junction bases with no gene match: 5. The CDR3 is 13 amino acids. From germline, CDR1 is SGHRS and CDR2 YFSETQ. Using reference TRBV5-1 and TRBJ2-1 for the parts outside the CDR3, the full variable domain is KAGVTQTPRYLIKTRGQQVTLSCSPISGHRSVSWYQQTPGQGLQFLFEYFSETQRNKGNFPGRFSGRQFSNSRSEMNVSTLELGDSALYLCASSPSGNDEQFFGPGTRLTVL.

This clonotype was counted between two and nine times. The chain links TRBV20-1 to TRBJ2-7, with D tentatively TRBD1 (6 bases). V lost 5 bases and J lost 3, with 14 bases in between. The CDR3 length is 13 residues. The germline V gene encodes CDR1 DFQATT and CDR2 SNEGSKA (reference sequence). The CDR3 spells CSASRDTDYEQYF. The CDR3 coding sequence is TGCAGTGCTTCCCGGGACACGGACTACGAGCAGTACTTC.

This clonotype came up many times. The chain is built from TRBV10-3 and TRBJ2-7, with unresolved D. The germline V gene has CDR1 ENHRY and CDR2 SYGVKD. The CDR3 sequence is 14 residues long. V was pared by 2 bases and J by 2 bases, with 10 bases between. CDR3 loop: CAISEGGQTYEQYF. In DNA form, the CDR3 reads TGTGCCATCAGTGAGGGTGGGCAGACCTACGAGCAGTACTTC.

The V gene is TRBV7-3, the J gene TRBJ2-3; 11 nucleotides align to TRBD2. The CDR3 loop spans 19 amino acids. Losses at the gene ends were 0 bases for V and 5 bases for J; bases not matched to a gene: 13. CDR1 and CDR2 from the germline V gene are SGHTA and FQGTGA. CDR3 bases: TGTGCCAGCAGCTTAACTACGGGACTAGCGGATGGGCTACGAGATACGCAGTATTTT. Its translation is CASSLTTGLADGLRDTQYF.

This clonotype was recorded many times. This chain joins TRBV20-1 and TRBJ2-1, with 13 bases fitting TRBD2. The CDR3 sequence is 18 residues long. The germline V gene has CDR1 DFQATT and CDR2 SNEGSKA (reference sequence). V gave up 2 bases and J gave up 3 bases; unmatched junction bases: 10. This CDR3 reads CSARPIVGLAGIYNEQFF. The CDR3 DNA sequence: TGCAGTGCTAGACCTATCGTGGGACTAGCGGGAATCTACAATGAGCAGTTCTTC.

Points on this clonotype: A much larger clone lies one base from this, so it may be a read error. The CDR3 bases are TGTGCCACCAGCAGCATAGAGGTGGCGTGCTACAATGAGCAGTTCTTC. Translated: CATSSIEVACYNEQFF. The V call is TRBV15, the J call TRBJ2-1; D is unclear. The CDR3 is made up of 16 amino acids. CDR1 is LNHNV, CDR2 YYDKDF, per germline (reference sequence). V dropped 3 bases and J dropped 3 bases, with 15 bases sitting between them.

This clonotype has a count of ten or more. The DNA of the CDR3 is TGTGCCACCAGCAGCGACACTAGCGGGAGGGTCTATGAGCAGTTCTTC. Translated: CATSSDTSGRVYEQFF. J is TRBJ2-1 and V is TRBV15, with 13 positions matching TRBD2. This CDR3 is 16 amino acids long. After removal of 3 bases from V and 8 bases from J, the junction contained 7 bases not matched to a gene. Germline CDR1 LNHNV, CDR2 YYDKDF (reference sequence).

The chain combines TRBV3-1 with TRBJ2-3; possible D gene TRBD2, 7 bases. The V and J ends lost 4 bases and 7 bases respectively, with 12 bases between them. The CDR3 has 13 amino acids. The V gene's germline CDR1 is LGHDT and CDR2 YNNKEL (reference sequence). DNA of the CDR3: TGTGCCAGCAGCCCGGGGGGCGGAAATACGCAGTATTTT. It is translated as CASSPGGGNTQYF.

This chain connects TRBV7-3 to TRBJ2-1; no clear D gene. From germline, CDR1 is SGHTA and CDR2 FQGTGA. The CDR3 loop spans 15 amino acids. Trimming left V 5 bases short and J 7 bases short, with 18 bases between. CDR3 protein: CASSPHPRTANEQFF. The CDR3 DNA is TGTGCCAGCAGCCCACATCCACGAACGGCGAATGAGCAGTTCTTC.

This clonotype appeared many times. This chain links TRBV20-1 with TRBJ2-1, with TRBD2 matching 16 bases. The J segment lost 6 bases and the V segment lost 6 bases, leaving 5 bases of the junction unmatched. The germline gives CDR1 DFQATT, CDR2 SNEGSKA (reference sequence). This CDR3 is built from 15 residues. CDR3 loop: CSAGTSGRVFNEQFF. The CDR3 nucleotides read TGCAGTGCCGGGACTAGCGGGAGGGTGTTCAATGAGCAGTTCTTC.

The chain has TRBV4-2 and TRBJ2-1; D ambiguous. Trimming left V 5 bases short and J 3 bases short, with 11 bases between. The CDR3 contains 14 residues. The germline CDR1 and CDR2 sequences are LGHNA and YNFKEQ. CDR3 nucleotide sequence: TGTGCCAGCAGCAGCCACACGGGCTACAATGAGCAGTTCTTC. Protein product: CASSSHTGYNEQFF.

Ten or more counts support this clonotype. The rearrangement uses TRBV12-3 or TRBV12-4 and TRBJ2-1; 11 positions match TRBD2. CDR3 size: 16 residues. Germline trimming cut 3 bases from V and 8 bases from J; bases unmatched to any gene: 9. The CDR3 region is CASSFIVAGGPHEQFF. CDR3 coding DNA: TGTGCCAGCAGTTTTATTGTAGCGGGAGGGCCACATGAGCAGTTCTTC.

The chain combines TRBV4-1 with TRBJ2-7; 12 bases agree with TRBD2. The CDR3 contains 14 residues. V shed 5 bases, J shed 5 bases, and the junction held 4 bases outside the gene matches. Germline values: CDR1 MGHRA, CDR2 YSYEKL. In DNA form, the CDR3 reads TGCGCCAGCAGCACGACTAGCGGGAGCAACGAGCAGTACTTC. Its protein is CASSTTSGSNEQYF.

This clonotype was found many times. The rearrangement uses TRBV12-3 or TRBV12-4 and TRBJ2-5; D is uncertain. This CDR3 has 12 amino acids. V shed 5 bases and J shed 4 bases, with 8 bases lying between them. This CDR3 reads CASSLSAETQYF. The CDR3 coding sequence is TGTGCCAGCAGTCTCTCCGCAGAGACCCAGTACTTC.

This sequence joins TRBV12-3 or TRBV12-4 and TRBJ2-4, with 12 nucleotides matching TRBD1. The trim removed 5 bases at V and 2 bases at J, leaving 10 bases unmatched. The CDR3 sequence is 18 residues long. As DNA, the CDR3 is TGTGCCAGCAGTCCCGGGACAGGGGGCGCAGGGTCCAAAAACATTCAGTACTTC. Protein sequence: CASSPGTGGAGSKNIQYF.

This clonotype was seen ten or more times. This chain joins TRBV5-1 and TRBJ2-5; D tentatively reads TRBD1 or TRBD2 (5 bases each). Trimming took off 0 bases at V and 4 bases at J, with 16 bases between the two ends. The CDR3 extends over 16 amino acids. Germline V gene lookup returns CDR1 SGHRS and CDR2 YFSETQ. CDR3 nucleotide sequence: TGCGCCAGCAGCTTGGGAAGGGGAGAGAGTTCAGAGACCCAGTACTTC. It is translated as CASSLGRGESSETQYF. The whole variable domain, filled in from reference TRBV5-1 and TRBJ2-5, reads KAGVTQTPRYLIKTRGQQVTLSCSPISGHRSVSWYQQTPGQGLQFLFEYFSETQRNKGNFPGRFSGRQFSNSRSEMNVSTLELGDSALYLCASSLGRGESSETQYFGPGTRLLVL.

There are a few counts of this clonotype. One end of the junction is discordant with germline, which a read error may explain. This chain links TRBV20-1 with TRBJ2-7; possibly TRBD2 for D (5 bases). Germline V lookup: CDR1 DFQATT, CDR2 SNEGSKA (reference sequence). The CDR3 length is 16 residues. CDR3 loop: CCAILREVSRPYEQYF. DNA of the CDR3: TGCTGTGCTATTCTGAGGGAAGTTAGCCGACCCTACGAGCAGTACTTC.

The chain is built from TRBV20-1 and TRBJ2-1; perhaps TRBD2 as D (6 bases). The CDR3 spans 14 residues. Deletions cut 0 bases from V and 2 bases from J, with 8 bases between. Germline CDR1 and CDR2: DFQATT and SNEGSKA (reference sequence). The CDR3 DNA sequence: TGCAGTGCTAGAGAGGGGGGAACCTACAATGAGCAGTTCTTC. Residues: CSAREGGTYNEQFF.

Ten or more counts support this clonotype. The V and J genes are TRBV7-9 and TRBJ2-7, with 7 bases fitting TRBD2. The ends lost 1 base at V and 4 bases at J; junction bases unmatched: 7. This CDR3 contains 15 residues. CDR1 and CDR2 (germline): SEHNR, FQNEAQ (reference sequence). The chain's CDR3 is CASSLGSSGVYEQYF. CDR3 nucleotides: TGTGCCAGCAGCTTAGGTTCTAGCGGAGTTTACGAGCAGTACTTC.

CDR3: CASIRGQGGEQYF. The CDR3 DNA is TGTGCCAGCATACGGGGACAGGGAGGCGAGCAGTACTTC. The chain carries TRBV6-6 and TRBJ2-7, with 9 bases lining up with TRBD1. Germline V CDR1 and CDR2: MNHNY, SVGAGI (reference sequence). This CDR3 contains 13 residues. V gave up 7 bases and J gave up 6 bases; unmatched junction bases: 7.

This clonotype turned up a few times. The chain has TRBV20-1 and TRBJ2-5; 9 bases agree with TRBD2. The CDR3 extends over 14 amino acids. CDR1 and CDR2 from the germline V gene are DFQATT and SNEGSKA (reference sequence). The ends lost 0 bases at V and 5 bases at J; junction bases unmatched: 4. This CDR3 reads CSARDVLAGETQYF. CDR3 sequence (DNA): TGCAGTGCTAGAGATGTCCTAGCGGGGGAGACCCAGTACTTC.